This T cell receptor (beta chain) emerged from a study of blood T cell repertoires in COVID-19. Background on the study: Sources were T cells, B-cell-depleted T cells, or PBMCs; the material itself was cDNA or gDNA.

Only in-frame clones appear in the TCRdb table, and some are missing; sequencing was by immunoSEQ multiplex PCR. The data show around 16,000 clones, approximately 85% seen once. The germline gives CDR1 LGHDT, CDR2 YNNKEL (reference sequence). The CDR3 consists of 16 residues. The trim removed 1 base at V and 4 bases at J, leaving 6 bases unmatched. Sequencing was carried out using peripheral blood. The chain is built from TRBV3-1 (or the pseudogene TRBV3-2) and TRBJ2-3, with 9 bases matching TRBD2. The origin of this receptor is a man aged 65 to 79 in a cohort sampled during active COVID-19. The DNA for the CDR3 is TGTGCCAGCAGCCAAGGGTTAGCGGGGGCGGCAGATACGCAGTATTTT. It encodes CASSQGLAGAADTQYF.